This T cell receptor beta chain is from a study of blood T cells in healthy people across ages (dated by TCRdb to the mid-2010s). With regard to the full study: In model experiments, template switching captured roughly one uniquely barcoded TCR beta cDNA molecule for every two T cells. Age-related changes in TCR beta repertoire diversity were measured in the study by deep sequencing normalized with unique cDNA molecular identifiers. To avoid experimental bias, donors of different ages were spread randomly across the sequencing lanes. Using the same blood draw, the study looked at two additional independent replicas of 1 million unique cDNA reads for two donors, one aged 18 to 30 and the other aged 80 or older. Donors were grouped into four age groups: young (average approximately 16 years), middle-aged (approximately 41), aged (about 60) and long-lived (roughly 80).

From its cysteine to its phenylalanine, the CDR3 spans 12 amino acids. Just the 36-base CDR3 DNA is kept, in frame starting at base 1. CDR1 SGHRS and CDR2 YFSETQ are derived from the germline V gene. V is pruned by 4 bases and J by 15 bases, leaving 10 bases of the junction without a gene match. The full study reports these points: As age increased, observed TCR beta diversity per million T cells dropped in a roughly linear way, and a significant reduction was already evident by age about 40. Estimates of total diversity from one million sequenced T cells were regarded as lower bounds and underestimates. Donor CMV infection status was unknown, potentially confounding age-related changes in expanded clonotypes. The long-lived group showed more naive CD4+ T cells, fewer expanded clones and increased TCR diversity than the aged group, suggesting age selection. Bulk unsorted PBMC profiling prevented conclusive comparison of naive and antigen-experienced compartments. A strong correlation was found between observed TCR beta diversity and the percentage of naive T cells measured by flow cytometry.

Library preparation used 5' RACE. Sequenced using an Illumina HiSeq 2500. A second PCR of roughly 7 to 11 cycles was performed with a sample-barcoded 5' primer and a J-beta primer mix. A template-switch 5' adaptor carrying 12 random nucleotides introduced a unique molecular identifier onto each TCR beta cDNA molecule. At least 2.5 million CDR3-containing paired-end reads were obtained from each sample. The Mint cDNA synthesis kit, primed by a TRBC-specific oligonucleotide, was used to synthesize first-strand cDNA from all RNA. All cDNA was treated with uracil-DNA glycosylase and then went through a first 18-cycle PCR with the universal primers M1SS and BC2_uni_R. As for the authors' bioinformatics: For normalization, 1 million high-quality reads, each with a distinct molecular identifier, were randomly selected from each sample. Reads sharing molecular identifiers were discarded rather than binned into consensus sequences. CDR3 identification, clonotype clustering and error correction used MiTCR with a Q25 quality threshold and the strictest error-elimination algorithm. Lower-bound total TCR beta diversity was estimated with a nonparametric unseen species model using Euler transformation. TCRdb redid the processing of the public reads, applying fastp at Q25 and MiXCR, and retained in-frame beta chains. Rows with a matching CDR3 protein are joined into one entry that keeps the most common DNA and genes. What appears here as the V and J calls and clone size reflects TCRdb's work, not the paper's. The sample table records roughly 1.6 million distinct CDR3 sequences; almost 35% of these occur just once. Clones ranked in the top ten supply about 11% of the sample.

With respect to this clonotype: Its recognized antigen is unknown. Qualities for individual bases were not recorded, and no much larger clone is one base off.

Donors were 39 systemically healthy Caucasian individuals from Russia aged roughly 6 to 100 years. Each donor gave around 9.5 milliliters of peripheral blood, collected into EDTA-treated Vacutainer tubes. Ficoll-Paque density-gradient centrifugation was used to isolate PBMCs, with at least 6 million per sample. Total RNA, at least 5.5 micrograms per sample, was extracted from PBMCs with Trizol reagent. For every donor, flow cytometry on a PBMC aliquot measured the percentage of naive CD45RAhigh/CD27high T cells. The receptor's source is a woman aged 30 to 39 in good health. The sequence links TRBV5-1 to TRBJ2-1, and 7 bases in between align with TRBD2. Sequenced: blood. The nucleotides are TGCGCCAGCAGCGAAACCGGGGAGGGGTGGTTCTTC. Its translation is CASSETGEGWFF.